Reported below is one T cell receptor (beta chain). Trimming shortened V by 0 bases and J by 4 bases, and 13 bases separated the two germline ends. Germline V gene sequence: CDR1 SGDLS, CDR2 YYNGEE. This CDR3 comprises 15 residues. How the authors handled the data: Cell counts per sample came from amplifying reference gene primers. Sequenced by immunoSEQ multiplex PCR; TCRdb stores in-frame clones only, minus some. V and J calls plus clone size are reproduced from that table; the DNA served to infer D and trimming. Here the sample spans 350,000 to 550,000 clones, around 89% being singletons. This sample was taken from a study of blood T cell repertoires in COVID-19. Looking at the study overall: The United States, Italy and Spain supplied acute and convalescent COVID-19 samples. T cells, B-cell-depleted T cells, or PBMCs supplied cDNA or gDNA.

Sequencing was performed on peripheral blood. V and J are TRBV9 and TRBJ1-1, with D perhaps TRBD1 (5 bases). This TCR was sampled from a woman younger than 45 with acute or convalescent COVID-19. CDR3 residues: CASSVDAGLGTEAFF. CDR3 nucleotide sequence: TGTGCCAGCAGCGTAGATGCAGGGTTGGGCACTGAAGCTTTCTTT.